This T cell receptor beta chain was captured by sequencing in a study of T cell changes during pregnancy in multiple sclerosis (dated by TCRdb to between 2018 and 2020). Background on the whole study: The study looked at changes in the T cell repertoire across pregnancy in women with multiple sclerosis.

Inclusive of the bounding cysteine and phenylalanine, the CDR3 is 15 residues long. Only the CDR3 DNA stays, 45 bases, in frame from base 1. CDR1 and CDR2 were assigned from the germline V gene as SNHLY and FYNNEI. Trimming accounts for 2 bases at V and 6 bases at J, while the number of junction bases matched to no gene is 7. A word on this clone: Its antigen is unknown. It has no much larger one-base neighbor in the sample; base qualities were not kept.

Receptor libraries were prepared by the immunoSEQ multiplex PCR assay. The clones in this table, taken by TCRdb from immuneACCESS, are in-frame only. Not every clone is retained; where verified, under half of the shortfall comes from an unresolved V gene, and the cause of the rest is unknown. The sample profile shows 50,000 to 70,000 clones; roughly 92% of them were found once. Together, the top ten hold roughly 1.4% of the sample. Here the sequenced sample was peripheral blood, taken in the second trimester of pregnancy. This receptor was identified in a female donor with multiple sclerosis, enrolled in a pregnancy study. The sequence joins TRBV2 to TRBJ2-7; 10 middle bases align to TRBD1. The CDR3 protein is CASSEMGQGLGEQYF. The DNA reads TGTGCCAGCAGTGAAATGGGACAGGGGTTGGGCGAGCAGTACTTC.